This record concerns one TCR beta chain sequence. These data originate in a study of T cell clonotyping in hematopoietic cell transplantation. TCRdb keeps only in-frame clones here, not all; method: immunoSEQ multiplex PCR. Of approximately 8,400 clones in the sample, around nine tenths were seen once. The CDR3 has 13 residues. V shed 5 bases and J 9 bases; nucleotides not matched to a gene: 6. The germline CDR1 and CDR2 sequences are MNHNY and SVGAGI (reference sequence). V and J are TRBV6-6 and TRBJ1-5; TRBD1 matches 8 bases. The sequence was obtained from a male patient aged 60-69 years who had an allogeneic stem cell transplant from a related donor, so the T cells may come from the graft donor. Some clones in this sample may be carry-over from other donors' samples. Here the sequenced sample was peripheral blood mononuclear cells, taken at the time of graft-versus-host disease after allogeneic stem cell transplant. The CDR3, as DNA: TGTGCCAGCAGTGACAGGGGCTTTTGGCCCCAGCATTTT. Its translation is CASSDRGFWPQHF.